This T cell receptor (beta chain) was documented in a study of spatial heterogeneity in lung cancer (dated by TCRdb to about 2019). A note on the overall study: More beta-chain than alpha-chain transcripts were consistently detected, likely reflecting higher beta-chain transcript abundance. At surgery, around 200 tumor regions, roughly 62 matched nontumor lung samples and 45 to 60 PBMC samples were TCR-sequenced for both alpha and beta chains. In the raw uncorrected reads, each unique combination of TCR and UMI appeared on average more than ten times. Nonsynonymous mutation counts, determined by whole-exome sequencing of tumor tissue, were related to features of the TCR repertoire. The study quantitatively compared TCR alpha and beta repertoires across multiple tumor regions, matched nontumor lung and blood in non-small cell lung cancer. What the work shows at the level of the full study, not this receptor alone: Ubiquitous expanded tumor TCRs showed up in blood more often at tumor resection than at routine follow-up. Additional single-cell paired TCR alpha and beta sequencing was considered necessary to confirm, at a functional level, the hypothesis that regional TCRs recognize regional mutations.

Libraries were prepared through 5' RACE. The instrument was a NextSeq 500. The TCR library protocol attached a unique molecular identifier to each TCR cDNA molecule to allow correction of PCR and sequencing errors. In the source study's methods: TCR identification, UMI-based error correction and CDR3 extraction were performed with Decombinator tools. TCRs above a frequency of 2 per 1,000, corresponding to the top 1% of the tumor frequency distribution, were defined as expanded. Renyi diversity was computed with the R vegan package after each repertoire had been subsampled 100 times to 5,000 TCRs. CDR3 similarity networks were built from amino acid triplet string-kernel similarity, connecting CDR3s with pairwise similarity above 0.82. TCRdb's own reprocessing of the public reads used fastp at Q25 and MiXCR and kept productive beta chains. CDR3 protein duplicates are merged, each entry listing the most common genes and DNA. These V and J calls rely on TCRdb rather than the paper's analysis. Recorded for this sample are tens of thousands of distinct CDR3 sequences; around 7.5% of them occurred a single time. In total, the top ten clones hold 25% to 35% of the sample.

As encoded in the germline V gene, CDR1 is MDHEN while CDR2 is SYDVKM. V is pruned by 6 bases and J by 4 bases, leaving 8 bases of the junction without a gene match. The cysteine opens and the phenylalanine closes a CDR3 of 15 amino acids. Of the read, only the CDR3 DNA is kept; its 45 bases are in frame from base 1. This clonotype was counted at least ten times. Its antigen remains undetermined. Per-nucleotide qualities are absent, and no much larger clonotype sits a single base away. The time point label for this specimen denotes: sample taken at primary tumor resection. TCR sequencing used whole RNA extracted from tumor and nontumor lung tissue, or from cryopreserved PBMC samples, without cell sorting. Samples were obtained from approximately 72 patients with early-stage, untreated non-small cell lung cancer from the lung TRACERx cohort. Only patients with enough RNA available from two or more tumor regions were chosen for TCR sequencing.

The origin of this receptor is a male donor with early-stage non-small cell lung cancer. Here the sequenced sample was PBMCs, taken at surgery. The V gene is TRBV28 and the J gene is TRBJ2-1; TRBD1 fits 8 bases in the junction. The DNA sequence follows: TGTGCCAGCAGGACCGGGACAGGTTTTTACAATGAGCAGTTCTTC. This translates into CASRTGTGFYNEQFF.